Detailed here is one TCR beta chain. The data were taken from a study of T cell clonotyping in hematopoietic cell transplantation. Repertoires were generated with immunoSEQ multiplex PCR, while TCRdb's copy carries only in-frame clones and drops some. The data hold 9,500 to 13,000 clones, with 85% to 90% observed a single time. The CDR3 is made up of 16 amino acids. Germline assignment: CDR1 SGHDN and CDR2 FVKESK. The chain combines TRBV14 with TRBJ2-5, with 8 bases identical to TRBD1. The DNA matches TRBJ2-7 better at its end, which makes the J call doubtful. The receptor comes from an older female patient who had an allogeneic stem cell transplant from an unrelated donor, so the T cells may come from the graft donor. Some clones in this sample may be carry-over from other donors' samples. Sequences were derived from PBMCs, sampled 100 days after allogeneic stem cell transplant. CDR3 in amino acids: CASSESGTGVFDEQYF. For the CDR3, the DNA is TGTGCCAGCAGCGAATCCGGGACAGGTGTTTTCGACGAGCAGTACTTC.